These T cell receptor beta chains were read from a single sample in a study of CD8+CD57+ T cells in acquired aplastic anemia. TCRdb passed the reads through MiXCR, listing each CDR3 protein once. The sample yields about 240,000 distinct CDR3 sequences, approximately 45% seen once. Sample: sorted CD4+, CD8+, or CD8+CD57+ T cells (not recorded which) from PBMCs. The receptors originated from a human donor with aplastic anemia. CDR3s include the opening cysteine and the closing phenylalanine or tryptophan. A D gene is named only where the DNA matches it firmly. Clone size is given for some rows only: seen once, a few or many times, or a class if the clone is expanded.

j_call d_call clone_size v_call cdr3_aa
TRBJ2-5 NA many TRBV19 CASSIARQVGETQYF
TRBJ1-1 NA NA TRBV9 CASSGPRTEAFF
TRBJ2-7 TRBD1 NA TRBV5-5 CASSRSGQGYEQYF
TRBJ1-6 TRBD1 NA TRBV25-1 CASSPGDRGKSPLHF
TRBJ1-2 TRBD1 many TRBV6-6 CASRQRQGRTNYGYTF
TRBJ2-5 TRBD1 NA TRBV6-1 CASSESPGTDKRPQYF
TRBJ2-5 TRBD2 many TRBV7-8 CASSMSGGNLETQYF
TRBJ2-1 NA many TRBV13 CASSLRRGQFF
TRBJ2-7 NA many TRBV7-2 CASSLGLAIYEQYF
TRBJ2-5 NA many TRBV7-9 CASSHRQDTKTQYF
TRBJ2-7 TRBD1 NA TRBV2 CATRTGPYEQYF
TRBJ2-7 NA many TRBV10-1 CASSDPGNSYEQYF
TRBJ1-5 NA many TRBV20-1 CSASEKGIGSNQPQHF
TRBJ1-5 NA many TRBV20-1 CSARIYGTDSYSNQPQHF
TRBJ2-5 TRBD2 NA TRBV29-1 CSLVGRVEETQYF
TRBJ2-2 TRBD2 many TRBV9 CASSVGERGTSGPGELFF
TRBJ2-7 TRBD2 once TRBV9 CASSVGLAGDSYEQYF
TRBJ1-1 TRBD1 NA TRBV27 CASRTRRGTGGRQFEAFF
TRBJ2-2 TRBD2 few TRBV4-3 CASSQDTSGGNTGELFF
TRBJ1-1 NA many TRBV5-5 CASTMRTEAFF
TRBJ1-1 NA NA TRBV19 CASSVLRDTEAFF
TRBJ2-7 NA NA TRBV7-8 CASSLASDGTYEQYF
TRBJ1-3 TRBD1 many TRBV6-1 CASSYAAPGTVGNTMVDF
TRBJ2-7 NA NA TRBV15 CATENRPGHVSYEQYF
TRBJ2-6 NA NA TRBV9 CASSVGGFNTEAF